These 10 T cell receptor beta chains were all obtained from the same sample, sequenced in a study of OX40 agonist ivuxolimab in advanced cancers. Sequencing was performed with immunoSEQ multiplex PCR; in TCRdb, only in-frame clones are kept and a portion is missing. This table holds roughly 59,000 clones, around 81% found once. The sequences come from CD4+ or CD8+ T cells sorted from blood, collected in a trial of the OX40 agonist ivuxolimab. The source of these receptors is an adult with an advanced solid tumor such as melanoma, head and neck, liver or kidney cancer.

The chain joins TRBV7-9 to TRBJ1-4; D might be TRBD1 (5 bases). Looked up from germline, CDR1 is SEHNR and CDR2 is FQNEAQ (reference sequence). Trimming pared 2 bases from V and 4 bases from J, leaving 8 bases between. CDR3 length equals 14 residues. The CDR3 DNA reads as TGTGCCAGCAGCTTATTCCAGGGTAATGAAAAACTGTTTTTT. The encoded protein is CASSLFQGNEKLFF.

The V call is TRBV30, the J call TRBJ2-1; 11 bases map to TRBD2. CDR1 is GTSNPN, CDR2 SVGIG, per germline (reference sequence). The V segment lost 4 bases and the J segment 7 bases; nucleotides outside the gene matches: 6. The CDR3 has 14 residues. CDR3 bases: TGTGCCTGGACTACCTTAGCGGGGGGGAATGAGCAGTTCTTC. Protein product: CAWTTLAGGNEQFF. Together with reference TRBV30 and TRBJ2-1, the CDR3 gives the full variable domain: SQTIHQWPATLVQPVGSPLSLECTVEGTSNPNLYWYRQAAGRGLQLLFYSVGIGQISSEVPQNLSASRPQDRQFILSSKKLLLSDSGFYLCAWTTLAGGNEQFFGPGTRLTVL.

The chain combines TRBV30 with TRBJ1-4; the D is unclear. The germline gives CDR1 GTSNPN, CDR2 SVGIG (reference sequence). V was clipped by 2 bases and J by 0 bases, with 7 bases between them. This CDR3 has 14 amino acids. CDR3 protein: CAWSTQSTNEKLFF. DNA of the CDR3: TGTGCCTGGAGTACACAGTCAACTAATGAAAAACTGTTTTTT.

The CDR3 region has the DNA TGTGCCAGCTCACCAGAAAATCATCCAGCGTACTTC. Translation gives CASSPENHPAYF. J is TRBJ2-7 and V is TRBV18; D unresolved. The CDR3 loop spans 12 amino acids. Per the germline V gene, CDR1 is KGHSH and CDR2 is LQKENI. Trimming removed 2 bases at V and 12 bases at J, with 14 bases between.

The chain employs TRBV5-1 and TRBJ1-1; possible D gene TRBD1, 6 bases. The CDR3 runs to 15 residues. V lost 0 bases and J 6 bases, leaving 15 bases between the germline ends. CDR1 SGHRS and CDR2 YFSETQ come from the germline V gene. CDR3 in DNA: TGCGCCAGCAGCTTGGGCTCGGCAGGGGCGGCTGAAGCTTTCTTT. Translated, it gives CASSLGSAGAAEAFF. Using reference TRBV5-1 and TRBJ1-1 for the parts outside the CDR3, the full variable domain is KAGVTQTPRYLIKTRGQQVTLSCSPISGHRSVSWYQQTPGQGLQFLFEYFSETQRNKGNFPGRFSGRQFSNSRSEMNVSTLELGDSALYLCASSLGSAGAAEAFFGQGTRLTVV.

The J gene is TRBJ1-6, the V gene TRBV4-3; D is unclear. The CDR3 covers 13 residues. Trimming removed 0 bases at V and 10 bases at J, with 7 bases between. CDR1 LGHNA and CDR2 YSLEER come from the germline V gene. The CDR3 DNA reads TGCGCCAGCAGCCAAGAGTTGGGCTCACCCCTCCACTTT. It translates to CASSQELGSPLHF.

This rearrangement joins TRBV5-1 to TRBJ1-1; D is undetermined. Germline values: CDR1 SGHRS, CDR2 YFSETQ. This CDR3 is 14 amino acids long. V was shortened by 0 bases and J by 11 bases, with 17 bases between the two germline ends. CDR3 residues: CASSLGTVSLGAFF. The CDR3 bases are TGCGCCAGCAGCTTGGGTACGGTCTCCCTCGGGGCTTTCTTT. The full variable domain, rest sourced from reference TRBV5-1 and TRBJ1-1, is KAGVTQTPRYLIKTRGQQVTLSCSPISGHRSVSWYQQTPGQGLQFLFEYFSETQRNKGNFPGRFSGRQFSNSRSEMNVSTLELGDSALYLCASSLGTVSLGAFFGQGTRLTVV.

The genes are TRBV7-9 and TRBJ2-5, with TRBD2 matching over 8 bases. Trimming at V came to 3 bases and at J to 4 bases, leaving 7 bases not matched to a gene. The CDR3 is 15 amino acids. Germline lookup yields CDR1 SEHNR and CDR2 FQNEAQ (reference sequence). CDR3 in amino acids: CASSFGSGGRETQYF. The CDR3 DNA reads as TGTGCCAGCAGCTTTGGGTCGGGGGGGAGAGAGACCCAGTACTTC. The full variable domain, in which reference TRBV7-9 and TRBJ2-5 provide the parts outside the CDR3, is DTGVSQNPRHKITKRGQNVTFRCDPISEHNRLYWYRQTLGQGPEFLTYFQNEAQLEKSRLLSDRFSAERPKGSFSTLEIQRTEQGDSAMYLCASSFGSGGRETQYFGPGTRLLVL.

The chain has TRBV11-2 and TRBJ1-1; possibly TRBD1 for D (5 bases). V lost 0 bases, J lost 4 bases, and 9 bases lay in between. Per germline, CDR1 SGHAT and CDR2 FQNNGV. The CDR3 has 14 amino acids. The CDR3 sequence: CASSLEGRTTEAFF. The DNA of the CDR3 is TGTGCCAGCAGCTTAGAGGGACGTACCACTGAAGCTTTCTTT.

For the CDR3, the DNA is TGTGCGATCTCCGGGGGGGTTGGGGAGCAGTACTTC. This sequence encodes CAISGGVGEQYF. The genes are TRBV28 and TRBJ2-7, with 8 bases that match TRBD2. This CDR3 spans 12 amino acids. Germline CDR1 and CDR2: MDHEN and SYDVKM.